This T cell receptor beta chain was sequenced in a study of response to subunit inactivated influenza vaccine. Study-level results: Authors proposed each seasonal influenza vaccination draws in few new T cells.

Germline assignment: CDR1 DFQATT and CDR2 SNEGSKA (reference sequence). The CDR3 runs to 12 residues. V lost 2 bases and J 3 bases, leaving 8 bases between the germline ends. TCRdb ran MiXCR on the RT-PCR reads and lists one entry per CDR3 protein. The sample includes 600,000 to 700,000 distinct CDR3 sequences, around 15% of them seen just once. Only a few counts were recorded for this clonotype. Antigen: not known. The genes are TRBV20-1 and TRBJ2-7; D is undetermined. This sequence originates from a man aged 45-65 years who received an inactivated influenza vaccine. Here the sequenced sample was PBMCs from blood, taken about 14 days before vaccination. The CDR3 loop reads CSARYQHYEQYF. DNA of the CDR3: TGCAGTGCTAGATACCAGCACTACGAGCAGTACTTC.